What follows are 25 T cell receptor beta chains derived from one specimen sequenced in a study of blood T cell repertoires in COVID-19. Repertoires were generated with immunoSEQ multiplex PCR, while TCRdb's copy carries only in-frame clones and drops some. The table lists under 100,000 clones, around 78% of them singletons, with 35% to 40% in the top ten. Sequenced: peripheral blood. The receptors here all came from a man in his 60s with COVID-19, enrolled during active disease.

The chain employs TRBV7-3 and TRBJ2-1; possible D gene TRBD1, 6 bases. The V end lost 1 base, the J end lost 7 bases, and 14 bases lay between the germline ends. CDR1 SGHTA and CDR2 FQGTGA come from the germline V gene. CDR3 length: 15 amino acids. The CDR3 bases are TGTGCCAGCAGCTTAAGTCTTACAGGGAGAAATGAGCAGTTCTTC. It codes for CASSLSLTGRNEQFF.

The V and J genes are TRBV18 and TRBJ2-3, with TRBD1 matching over 12 bases. This CDR3 is built from 16 residues. Germline CDR1 reads KGHSH; CDR2 reads LQKENI. With V trimmed by 6 bases and J by 4 bases, 8 bases remained unmatched. The CDR3 nucleotides read TGTGCCAGCTCGGGACAGGGGGCGCGGATTTCAGATACGCAGTATTTT. Translation gives CASSGQGARISDTQYF.

The CDR3: CASSISSAPEPGRQYF. The CDR3 DNA is TGTGCCAGTAGTATATCTTCGGCGCCCGAGCCAGGTCGGCAGTATTTT. The chain is built from TRBV19 and TRBJ2-3; D uncertain. Per germline, CDR1 LNHDA and CDR2 SQIVND (reference sequence). V was trimmed by 2 bases and J by 11 bases, leaving 23 bases between them. The CDR3 runs to 16 residues.

The CDR3 reads CASTTDRSGAEAFF. Here the CDR3 DNA reads TGTGCCAGCACCACCGACAGGTCTGGAGCTGAAGCTTTCTTT. The chain links TRBV6-5 to TRBJ1-1, with D tentatively TRBD1 (6 bases). V was pared by 7 bases and J by 6 bases, with 18 bases between. The length of the CDR3 is 14 residues. Germline assignment: CDR1 MNHEY and CDR2 SVGAGI.

This CDR3 reads CASREIKGESSYEQYF. In DNA form, the CDR3 reads TGTGCCAGCAGGGAAATTAAAGGGGAAAGCTCCTACGAGCAGTACTTC. The rearrangement links TRBV7-9 to TRBJ2-7; a possible D gene is TRBD1 (5 bases). V dropped 6 bases and J dropped 0 bases, with 18 bases sitting between them. CDR3 length: 16 amino acids. Germline V CDR1 and CDR2: SEHNR, FQNEAQ (reference sequence).

The chain combines TRBV6-2 or TRBV6-3 with TRBJ1-5; TRBD1 is a possible D gene (5 bases). The CDR3 is made up of 16 amino acids. Germline V CDR1 and CDR2: MNHEY, SVGEGT. Trimming took off 2 bases at V and 3 bases at J, with 14 bases between the two ends. CDR3 nucleotides: TGTGCCAGCAGTTACCCTACTGCAGGGAACAATCAGCCCCAGCATTTT. It translates to CASSYPTAGNNQPQHF.

This chain uses TRBV6-2 or TRBV6-3 with TRBJ2-3; TRBD2 matches at 9 bases. Per germline, CDR1 MNHEY and CDR2 SVGEGT. Losses at the gene ends were 0 bases for V and 2 bases for J; bases not matched to a gene: 9. The CDR3 has 18 amino acids. For the CDR3, the DNA is TGTGCCAGCAGTTACTCTGTACGGGCTAGCGGGAACACAGATACGCAGTATTTT. Protein sequence: CASSYSVRASGNTDTQYF.

A few counts support this clone. The chain links TRBV5-1 to TRBJ2-1, with 9 bases aligning to TRBD2. V gave up 4 bases and J gave up 0 bases; unmatched junction bases: 11. Germline CDR1 reads SGHRS; CDR2 reads YFSETQ. The CDR3 is made up of 18 amino acids. The CDR3 here is CASSQTPLAGSSYNEQFF. CDR3 coding DNA: TGCGCCAGCAGCCAGACTCCCCTAGCGGGGAGCTCCTACAATGAGCAGTTCTTC.

The J gene is TRBJ1-2, the V gene TRBV6-5; possibly TRBD1 for D (6 bases). Germline-derived CDR1 and CDR2 are MNHEY and SVGAGI. V lost 4 bases and J 3 bases, leaving 18 bases between the germline ends. This CDR3 has 16 residues. The CDR3 DNA is TGTGCCAGCAGTTCACTCCCGGGACAACTGCACTATGGCTACACCTTC. Protein: CASSSLPGQLHYGYTF.

This rearrangement joins TRBV5-3 to TRBJ1-5; 7 bases fit TRBD1. TRBV5-3 is labeled an ORF, and its function is uncertain. The CDR3 spans 15 residues. Trimming took 1 base from V and 3 from J; bases not matched to a gene: 4. In nucleotides, the CDR3 is TGTGCCAGAAGCTTGTACAGGGGAGACAATCAGCCCCAGCATTTT. Encoded protein: CARSLYRGDNQPQHF.

The gene calls are TRBV10-3 and TRBJ2-2; no firm D call. This CDR3 has 13 residues. V gave up 1 base and J gave up 4 bases, with 4 bases separating them. The germline gives CDR1 ENHRY, CDR2 SYGVKD. The CDR3 reads CAISEFGTGELFF. The CDR3 bases are TGTGCCATCAGTGAGTTCGGCACCGGGGAGCTGTTTTTT.

As concerns this clone: At one end, the junction sequence differs from germline, possibly due to a read error. V is TRBV30 and J is TRBJ2-2, with D possibly being TRBD1 or TRBD2 (6 bases each). Germline loops: CDR1 GTSNPN, CDR2 SVGIG (reference sequence). This CDR3 has 14 amino acids. The CDR3 sequence: CAGRRTANTGELFF. CDR3 coding DNA: TGTGCCGGGAGGCGGACAGCAAACACCGGGGAGCTGTTTTTT.

Details on this clone: Distinct nucleotide sequences in the sample also encode this CDR3. The rearrangement joins TRBV5-1 to TRBJ1-3; no clear D. Germline assignment: CDR1 SGHRS and CDR2 YFSETQ. The CDR3 contains 15 residues. Trimming removed 0 bases at V and 0 bases at J, with 7 bases between. CDR3: CASSLVPVSGNTIYF. CDR3 coding DNA: TGCGCCAGCAGCTTGGTTCCAGTCTCTGGAAACACCATATATTTT.

In its sample, this clone was seen a few times. The CDR3 reads CASSLGERVPLLEQYF. Written as DNA, the CDR3 is TGTGCCAGCAGCTTGGGGGAGCGGGTACCCCTCTTGGAGCAGTACTTC. The V call is TRBV11-2, the J call TRBJ2-7; possibly TRBD2 for D (6 bases). V shed 3 bases and J shed 7 bases, with 22 bases lying between them. Germline V gene data show CDR1 as SGHAT and CDR2 as FQNNGV. The CDR3 spans 16 residues.

This chain uses TRBV7-2 with TRBJ2-3; 10 bases agree with TRBD1. Germline lookup yields CDR1 SGHTA and CDR2 FQGNSA. The CDR3 consists of 17 residues. With 4 bases clipped from V and 1 base from J, the junction kept 8 bases outside the gene matches. Here the CDR3 DNA reads TGTGCCAGCAGCTCCGGGACAGGGGCAGGAGGCACAGATACGCAGTATTTT. Translating it yields CASSSGTGAGGTDTQYF.

This chain connects TRBV6-4 to TRBJ2-2; 7 nucleotides match TRBD1. The CDR3 is 17 amino acids. Germline CDR1 and CDR2: MRHNA and SNTAGT. J gave up 5 bases and V 0 bases, and 9 bases lay outside the gene matches. The CDR3 nucleotides read TGTGCCAGCAGTGACTCTGGGGGCAGGGGGTATACCGGGGAGCTGTTTTTT. It encodes CASSDSGGRGYTGELFF.

This clone turned up a few times. The chain has TRBV4-1 and TRBJ2-5; perhaps TRBD2 as D (5 bases). The CDR3 spans 14 residues. V was shortened by 4 bases and J by 5 bases, with 14 bases between the two germline ends. Germline CDR1 MGHRA, CDR2 YSYEKL. The CDR3, as DNA: TGCGCCAGCAGCCGTAGGGAGTCGGGGGAGACCCAGTACTTC. As protein: CASSRRESGETQYF.

The chain employs TRBV7-8 and TRBJ1-2; the D gene is possibly TRBD1 (6 bases). With 5 bases removed from V and 3 bases from J, the gap between germline ends came to 16 bases. The CDR3 contains 15 residues. CDR1 is SGHVS and CDR2 is FQNEAQ in the germline V gene. CDR3 coding DNA: TGTGCCAGCAGCCGGGGGCTCATCAAGGACTATGGCTACACCTTC. It codes for CASSRGLIKDYGYTF.

J is TRBJ2-2 and V is TRBV7-2; 13 bases map to TRBD2. The junction had 4 bases not matched to a gene; V was cut back by 3 bases and J by 6 bases. There are 16 residues in the CDR3. Germline V gene sequence: CDR1 SGHTA, CDR2 FQGNSA. CDR3 nucleotide sequence: TGTGCCAGCAGCTTCGGGACTAGCGGGACCCCCGGGGAGCTGTTTTTT. It translates to CASSFGTSGTPGELFF.

This chain connects TRBV5-1 to TRBJ1-1; 11 bases are a match to TRBD1. Germline CDR1 is SGHRS and CDR2 is YFSETQ. Trimming cost V 4 bases and J 1 base; bases outside gene matches: 3. This CDR3 contains 15 residues. The CDR3 nucleotides are TGCGCCAGCAGCCCGGGGACAGGGGGGAACACTGAAGCTTTCTTT. Encoded protein: CASSPGTGGNTEAFF.

The chain carries TRBV10-3 and TRBJ1-2; 9 bases are a match to TRBD1. CDR3 size: 16 residues. V was clipped by 3 bases and J by 0 bases; unmatched bases: 5. Germline CDR1 is ENHRY and CDR2 is SYGVKD. The CDR3 loop reads CAISDPGQGANYGYTF. CDR3 DNA sequence: TGTGCCATCAGTGACCCGGGACAGGGTGCTAACTATGGCTACACCTTC.

The V call is TRBV5-6, the J call TRBJ1-4, with D perhaps TRBD1 (5 bases). Germline CDR1 is SGHDT and CDR2 is YYEEEE. This CDR3 is built from 17 residues. The V end lost 6 bases, the J end lost 3 bases, and 21 bases lay between the germline ends. CDR3 amino acids: CASNREGPGNSNEKLFF. CDR3 nucleotide sequence: TGTGCCAGCAACCGGGAGGGACCGGGGAACTCTAATGAAAAACTGTTTTTT.

The chain uses TRBV18 and TRBJ2-7, with unresolved D. The CDR3 length is 13 residues. CDR1 KGHSH and CDR2 LQKENI come from the germline V gene. V shed 6 bases and J shed 4 bases, with 13 bases lying between them. The CDR3, as DNA: TGTGCCAGCTCCGGAGACTTTAGGTACGAGCAGTACTTC. Amino acids: CASSGDFRYEQYF.

The chain joins TRBV18 to TRBJ2-1; D perhaps matches TRBD2 (5 bases). The length of the CDR3 is 14 residues. The germline V and J ends were trimmed by 6 bases and 4 bases, with 13 bases remaining between them. Germline CDR1 reads KGHSH; CDR2 reads LQKENI. The CDR3 coding sequence is TGTGCCAGCTCTATCCCCGGACTTTACAATGAGCAGTTCTTC. Amino acids: CASSIPGLYNEQFF.

In DNA form, the CDR3 reads TGCGCCAGCAGCCAAGAGTGGAGCGGGAGGGGCTACGAGCAGTACTTC. Protein product: CASSQEWSGRGYEQYF. The V gene is TRBV4-3, the J gene TRBJ2-7; 10 nucleotides line up with TRBD2. Germline loops: CDR1 LGHNA, CDR2 YSLEER. With 0 bases clipped from V and 3 bases from J, the junction kept 5 bases outside the gene matches. This CDR3 comprises 16 residues.